The T cell receptor beta chain described here comes from a study of cytomegalovirus exposure and HLA in healthy donors. Background on the study: There were around 100 million unique TCR beta sequences, drawn from 200 million or so T cells, in an earlier analysis.

The V and J ends lost 2 bases and 1 base respectively, with 3 bases between them. Germline CDR1 is MNHNY and CDR2 is SVGAGI (reference sequence). This CDR3 spans 13 amino acids. Primers included in the PCR were 60 Vbeta and 13 Jbeta primers. TCRdb's copy holds only in-frame clones and misses some; the assay was immunoSEQ multiplex PCR. This sample has tens of thousands of clones, with 64% found just once. The chain carries TRBV6-6 and TRBJ1-5; no definite D call. This sequence was found in a human donor in good health. The sample taken for sequencing was PBMCs. The CDR3 nucleotides are TGTGCCAGCAGTTACGAGAGCAATCAGCCCCAGCATTTT. Translation: CASSYESNQPQHF.